What follows are 9 T cell receptor beta chains derived from one specimen sequenced in a study of beta chain features in type 1 diabetes. The whole isolated RNA underwent reverse transcription, so sequencing captured expressed TCRB transcripts. Libraries were prepared by immunoSEQ multiplex PCR; TCRdb keeps only in-frame clonotypes and omits some of them. The sample has 110,000 to 150,000 clones; about 10% are singletons. Material for sequencing was central memory CD4+ T cells from blood. These receptors were obtained from a man between 18 and 35 years old in good health.

This clone was picked up many times. The chain couples TRBV7-9 to TRBJ2-7, with TRBD2 matching 7 bases. The length of the CDR3 is 14 residues. Trimming at V came to 2 bases and at J to 6 bases, leaving 7 bases not matched to a gene. Germline CDR1 is SEHNR and CDR2 is FQNEAQ (reference sequence). CDR3 loop: CASSLYGPGGEQYF. CDR3 DNA sequence: TGTGCCAGCAGCTTATACGGTCCGGGGGGCGAGCAGTACTTC.

The chain joins TRBV9 to TRBJ1-6; D is perhaps TRBD1 (5 bases). Per germline, CDR1 SGDLS and CDR2 YYNGEE. This CDR3 spans 15 amino acids. The V end was cut by 1 base, the J end by 4 bases, with 9 bases between. CDR3 residues: CASSVSGGYNSPLHF. CDR3 sequence (DNA): TGTGCCAGCAGCGTATCCGGGGGGTATAATTCACCCCTCCACTTT.

The rearrangement links TRBV5-6 to TRBJ1-2; TRBD1 matches 10 bases. V shed 5 bases, J shed 5 bases, and the junction held 0 bases outside the gene matches. Germline V gene sequence: CDR1 SGHDT, CDR2 YYEEEE. The CDR3 runs 12 residues. CDR3 in amino acids: CASRGQGYGYTF. Written as DNA, the CDR3 is TGTGCCAGCAGGGGACAGGGGTATGGCTACACCTTC.

The chain joins TRBV5-8 to TRBJ2-1; D is unresolved. Germline V CDR1 and CDR2: SGHTS, YDEGEE. Between the trimmed V and J ends, which lost 7 bases and 0 bases, there was a span of 8 bases. The CDR3 runs 13 residues. CDR3 nucleotide sequence: TGTGCCAGCGATGATAGCTCCTACAATGAGCAGTTCTTC. It specifies CASDDSSYNEQFF.

This chain connects TRBV2 to TRBJ2-3; 12 bases agree with TRBD2. The ends lost 8 bases at V and 8 bases at J; junction bases unmatched: 5. This CDR3 region has 13 residues. Germline V CDR1 and CDR2: SNHLY, FYNNEI. CDR3 region: CASGLAGLGTQYF. DNA for the CDR3: TGTGCCAGCGGACTAGCGGGGTTAGGTACGCAGTATTTT. The full variable domain, its missing parts supplied by reference TRBV2 and TRBJ2-3, is EPEVTQTPSHQVTQMGQEVILRCVPISNHLYFYWYRQILGQKVEFLVSFYNNEISEKSEIFDDQFSVERPDGSNFTLKIRSTKLEDSAMYFCASGLAGLGTQYFGPGTRLTVL.

A few counts support this clone. The V gene is TRBV7-2, the J gene TRBJ1-1; weak D call: TRBD1 (5 bases). The CDR3 consists of 12 residues. Trimming took 1 base from V and 11 from J, leaving 11 bases between them. CDR1 and CDR2 from the germline V gene are SGHTA and FQGNSA. Here the CDR3 reads CASSLEKGRAFF. CDR3 sequence (DNA): TGTGCCAGCAGCTTAGAGAAGGGGCGTGCTTTCTTT.

This clone came up a few times. The chain joins TRBV27 to TRBJ2-5, with TRBD2 matching 9 bases. J gave up 7 bases and V 6 bases, and 18 bases lay outside the gene matches. CDR1 is MNHEY and CDR2 is SMNVEV in the germline V gene (reference sequence). The CDR3 totals 17 residues. The CDR3 loop reads CASRRGGGGLGKMTQYF. CDR3 DNA: TGTGCCAGCAGACGGGGCGGGGGGGGCCTCGGTAAGATGACCCAGTACTTC.

Points on this clone: This could be a read error, since a much larger clone is one nucleotide away. The J gene is TRBJ2-3, the V gene TRBV30; 7 bases line up with TRBD1. There are 15 residues in the CDR3. Germline V gene sequence: CDR1 GTSNPN, CDR2 SVGIG (reference sequence). In DNA form, the CDR3 reads TGTACCTGGAGAGACAGGGTAGCGTACACAGATACGCAGTATTTT. Amino acid sequence: CTWRDRVAYTDTQYF.

The genes are TRBV7-2 and TRBJ2-1; no clear D gene. The CDR3 totals 16 residues. Germline-derived CDR1 and CDR2 are SGHTA and FQGNSA. V was trimmed by 5 bases and J by 0 bases, leaving 14 bases between them. CDR3 sequence (DNA): TGTGCCAGCAGCCAAGCCCCCTTAAGCTCCTACAATGAGCAGTTCTTC. It codes for CASSQAPLSSYNEQFF.